This T cell receptor beta chain emerged from a study of cytomegalovirus exposure and HLA in healthy donors. V was cut by 0 bases and J by 4 bases, with 9 bases left in between. There are 14 residues in the CDR3. Germline V lookup: CDR1 MDHEN, CDR2 SYDVKM. Study-wide points: High specificity and sensitivity for cytomegalovirus status were reported for the classifier. As immune exposure information, only CMV serostatus was available. Later work associated more than 15,000 TCR beta sequences with HLA alleles at 0.05 false discovery rate. About 87% or about 30% of the time was how often most TCR beta V segments were productive, according to an earlier analysis.

The PCR ran on 60 Vbeta and 13 Jbeta primers. Profiling relied on immunoSEQ multiplex PCR, and the TCRdb table lists in-frame clones only, not all of them. The repertoire has roughly 150,000 clones, approximately 81% of them found once; the top ten carry over 1.1%. This clone was observed many times. Its target is unknown. The chain uses TRBV28 and TRBJ1-1; D uncertain. The specimen sequenced was PBMCs. The clonotype was recovered from a man aged 18 to 30 in good health and CMV-seronegative. In DNA form, the CDR3 reads TGTGCCAGCAGTTTATGGGAGGGAGGCACTGAAGCTTTCTTT. It specifies CASSLWEGGTEAFF.